This TCR beta chain originates from a study of cytomegalovirus exposure and HLA in healthy donors. Researchers ran the PCR with 60 Vbeta and 13 Jbeta primers. This table comes from immunoSEQ multiplex PCR, and its TCRdb copy is limited to in-frame clones, with some not included. This repertoire includes 150,000 to 200,000 clones. CDR1 and CDR2 (germline): MNHEY, SVGAGI. The CDR3 is made up of 16 amino acids. The ends were cut back, 0 bases at V and 2 bases at J, with 12 bases in the middle. J is TRBJ2-3 and V is TRBV6-5, with D perhaps TRBD2 (6 bases). This clonotype was sampled from a woman in her sixties or seventies in good health and CMV-seronegative. Sequenced sample: PBMCs. CDR3 nucleotides: TGTGCCAGCAGTTACTCCTCAGCGGGTTCCACAGATACGCAGTATTTT. It codes for CASSYSSAGSTDTQYF.